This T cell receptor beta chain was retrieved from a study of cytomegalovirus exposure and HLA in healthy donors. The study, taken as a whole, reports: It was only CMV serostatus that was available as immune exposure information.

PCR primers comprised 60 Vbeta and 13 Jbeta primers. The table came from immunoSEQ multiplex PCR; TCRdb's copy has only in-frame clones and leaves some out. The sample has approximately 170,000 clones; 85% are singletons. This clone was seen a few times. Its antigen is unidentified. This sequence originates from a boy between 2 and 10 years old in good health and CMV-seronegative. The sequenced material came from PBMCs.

CDR3 in amino acids: CASSDKTGGMGEQYF. For the CDR3, the DNA is TGTGCCAGCAGCGACAAGACAGGGGGCATGGGAGAGCAGTACTTC. The chain employs TRBV7-9 and TRBJ2-7; TRBD1 matches at 10 bases. The J segment lost 7 bases and the V segment lost 5 bases, leaving 11 bases of the junction unmatched. From germline, CDR1 is SEHNR and CDR2 FQNEAQ (reference sequence). CDR3 length equals 15 residues.